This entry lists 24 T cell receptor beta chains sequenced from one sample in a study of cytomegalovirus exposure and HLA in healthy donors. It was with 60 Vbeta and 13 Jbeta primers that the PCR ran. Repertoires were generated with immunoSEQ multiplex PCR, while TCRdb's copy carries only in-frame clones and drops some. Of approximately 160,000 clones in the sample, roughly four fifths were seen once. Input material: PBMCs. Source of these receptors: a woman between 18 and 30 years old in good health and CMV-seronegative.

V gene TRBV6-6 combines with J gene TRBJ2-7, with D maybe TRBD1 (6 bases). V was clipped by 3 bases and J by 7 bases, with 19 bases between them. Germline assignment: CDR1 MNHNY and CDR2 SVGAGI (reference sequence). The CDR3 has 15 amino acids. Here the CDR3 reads CASSYVGTRGSEQYF. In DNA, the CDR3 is TGTGCCAGCAGTTATGTGGGGACAAGGGGATCGGAGCAGTACTTC.

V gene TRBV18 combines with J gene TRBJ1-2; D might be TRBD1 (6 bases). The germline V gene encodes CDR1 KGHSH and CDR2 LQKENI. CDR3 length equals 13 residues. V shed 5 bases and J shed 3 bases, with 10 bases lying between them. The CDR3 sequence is CASSDSGDYGYTF. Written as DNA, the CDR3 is TGTGCCAGCTCAGATTCAGGGGACTATGGCTACACCTTC.

The CDR3 sequence: CASRSGGANTEAFF. The CDR3 DNA sequence: TGTGCCAGCAGATCAGGGGGCGCGAACACTGAAGCTTTCTTT. This chain uses TRBV7-9 with TRBJ1-1, with 8 positions matching TRBD1. Germline CDR1 and CDR2: SEHNR and FQNEAQ (reference sequence). V gave up 6 bases and J gave up 1 base; unmatched junction bases: 4. The CDR3 is made up of 14 amino acids.

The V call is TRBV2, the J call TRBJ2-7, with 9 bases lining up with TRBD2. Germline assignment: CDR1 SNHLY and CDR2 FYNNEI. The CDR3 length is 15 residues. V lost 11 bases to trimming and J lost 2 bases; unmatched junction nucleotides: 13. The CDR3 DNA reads TGTGCCCGCTCGAGGGGGACTAGCAGACCCTACGAGCAGTACTTC. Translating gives CARSRGTSRPYEQYF.

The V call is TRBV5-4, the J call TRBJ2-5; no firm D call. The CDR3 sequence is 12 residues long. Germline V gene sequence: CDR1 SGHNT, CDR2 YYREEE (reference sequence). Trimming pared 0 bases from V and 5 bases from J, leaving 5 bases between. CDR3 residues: CASSLARETQYF. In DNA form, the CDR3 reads TGTGCCAGCAGCTTGGCCCGGGAGACCCAGTACTTC.

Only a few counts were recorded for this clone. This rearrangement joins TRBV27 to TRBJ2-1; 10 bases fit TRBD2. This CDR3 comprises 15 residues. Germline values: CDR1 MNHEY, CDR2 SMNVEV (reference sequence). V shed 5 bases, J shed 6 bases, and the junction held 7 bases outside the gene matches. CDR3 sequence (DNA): TGTGCCAGCAGTCCAGGTAGCGGGAGGATCAATGAGCAGTTCTTC. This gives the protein CASSPGSGRINEQFF.

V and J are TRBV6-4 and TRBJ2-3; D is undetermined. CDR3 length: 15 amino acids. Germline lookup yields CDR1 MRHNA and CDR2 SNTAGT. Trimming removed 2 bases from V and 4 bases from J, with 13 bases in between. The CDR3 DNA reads TGTGCCAGCAGTGACCGACTTCAACGGGCAGATACGCAGTATTTT. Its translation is CASSDRLQRADTQYF.

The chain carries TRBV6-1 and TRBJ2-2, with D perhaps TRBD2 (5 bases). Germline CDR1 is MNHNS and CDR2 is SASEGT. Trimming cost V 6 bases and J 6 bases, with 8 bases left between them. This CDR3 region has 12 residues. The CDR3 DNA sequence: TGTGCCAGCAGAGACGGGGCCGGGGAGCTGTTTTTT. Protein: CASRDGAGELFF.

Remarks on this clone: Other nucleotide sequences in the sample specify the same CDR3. The CDR3 nucleotides are TGTGCCAGCAGTTTTCGCGCAGCGGGAGGTCCGGCAGATACGCAGTATTTT. This translates into CASSFRAAGGPADTQYF. This chain joins TRBV28 and TRBJ2-3; 9 positions match TRBD2. V lost 3 bases to trimming and J lost 4 bases; unmatched junction nucleotides: 11. The CDR3 runs 17 residues. Germline loops: CDR1 MDHEN, CDR2 SYDVKM.

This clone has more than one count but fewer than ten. The CDR3 region is CASSPKTGGPHYGYTF. Here the CDR3 DNA reads TGCGCCAGCAGCCCAAAGACAGGGGGCCCACACTATGGCTACACCTTC. This chain uses TRBV5-1 with TRBJ1-2; TRBD1 matches at 10 bases. The germline V gene has CDR1 SGHRS and CDR2 YFSETQ. With V trimmed by 4 bases and J by 3 bases, 9 bases remained unmatched. This CDR3 spans 16 amino acids.

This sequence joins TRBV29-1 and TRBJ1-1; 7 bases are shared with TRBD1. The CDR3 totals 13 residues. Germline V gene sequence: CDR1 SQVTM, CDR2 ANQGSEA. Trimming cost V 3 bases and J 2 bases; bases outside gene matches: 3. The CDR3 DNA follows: TGCAGCGTTGATGACAGGGCCAACACTGAAGCTTTCTTT. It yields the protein CSVDDRANTEAFF.

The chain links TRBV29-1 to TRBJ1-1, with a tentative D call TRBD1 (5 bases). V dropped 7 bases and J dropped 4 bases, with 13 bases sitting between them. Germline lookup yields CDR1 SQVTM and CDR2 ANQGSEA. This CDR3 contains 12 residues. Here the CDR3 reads CSASGLGTEAFF. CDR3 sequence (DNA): TGCAGCGCCTCAGGGTTGGGCACTGAAGCTTTCTTT.

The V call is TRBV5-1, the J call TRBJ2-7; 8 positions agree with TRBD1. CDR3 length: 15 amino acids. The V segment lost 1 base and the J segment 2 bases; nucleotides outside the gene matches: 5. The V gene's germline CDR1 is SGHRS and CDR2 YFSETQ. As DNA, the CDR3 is TGCGCCAGCAGCTTGTATACGGGACAGGCCTACGAGCAGTACTTC. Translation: CASSLYTGQAYEQYF.

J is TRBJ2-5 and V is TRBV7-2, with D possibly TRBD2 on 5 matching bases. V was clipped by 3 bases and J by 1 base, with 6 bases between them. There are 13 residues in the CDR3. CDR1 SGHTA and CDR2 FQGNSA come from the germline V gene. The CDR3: CASSFEGQETQYF. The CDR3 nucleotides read TGTGCCAGCAGCTTTGAGGGCCAAGAGACCCAGTACTTC.

The CDR3 region is CASSLGIGQLSYNEQFF. CDR3 coding DNA: TGTGCCAGCAGTTTGGGGATTGGACAGCTCTCCTACAATGAGCAGTTCTTC. The chain uses TRBV27 and TRBJ2-1, with D possibly matching TRBD1 (6 bases). Germline loops: CDR1 MNHEY, CDR2 SMNVEV (reference sequence). V dropped 3 bases and J dropped 0 bases, with 15 bases sitting between them. This CDR3 has 17 residues.

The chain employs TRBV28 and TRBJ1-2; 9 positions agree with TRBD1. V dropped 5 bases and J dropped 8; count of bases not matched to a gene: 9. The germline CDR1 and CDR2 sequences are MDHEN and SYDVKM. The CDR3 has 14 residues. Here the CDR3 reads CASSRTGGGWGYTF. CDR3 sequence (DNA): TGTGCCAGCAGTCGAACAGGGGGCGGGTGGGGCTACACCTTC.

The CDR3 loop reads CASRQGTGANVLTF. In DNA form, the CDR3 reads TGTGCCAGCAGGCAGGGGACTGGGGCCAACGTCCTGACTTTC. The gene calls are TRBV6-6 and TRBJ2-6; D perhaps matches TRBD1 (6 bases). The CDR3 sequence is 14 residues long. The germline V and J ends were trimmed by 6 bases and 2 bases, with 8 bases remaining between them. From germline, CDR1 is MNHNY and CDR2 SVGAGI (reference sequence).

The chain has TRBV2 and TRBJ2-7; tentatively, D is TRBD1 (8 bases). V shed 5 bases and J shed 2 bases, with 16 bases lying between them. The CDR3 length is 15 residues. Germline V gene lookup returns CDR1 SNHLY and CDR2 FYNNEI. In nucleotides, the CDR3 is TGTGCCAGCAGTAAAAACAGGGGGGGGACCTACGAGCAGTACTTC. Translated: CASSKNRGGTYEQYF.

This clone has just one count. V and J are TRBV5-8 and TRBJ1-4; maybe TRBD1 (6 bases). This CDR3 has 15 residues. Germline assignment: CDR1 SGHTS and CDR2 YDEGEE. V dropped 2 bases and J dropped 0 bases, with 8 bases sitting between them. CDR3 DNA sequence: TGTGCCAGCAGCTTCGACAGGTCAACTAATGAAAAACTGTTTTTT. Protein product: CASSFDRSTNEKLFF.

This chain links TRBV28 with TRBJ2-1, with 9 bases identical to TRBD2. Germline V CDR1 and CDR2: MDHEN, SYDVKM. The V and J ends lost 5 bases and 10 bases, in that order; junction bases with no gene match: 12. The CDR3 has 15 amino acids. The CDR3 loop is CASSLRPGLATEQFF. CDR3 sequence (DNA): TGTGCCAGCAGTCTCAGACCGGGACTAGCAACCGAGCAGTTCTTC.

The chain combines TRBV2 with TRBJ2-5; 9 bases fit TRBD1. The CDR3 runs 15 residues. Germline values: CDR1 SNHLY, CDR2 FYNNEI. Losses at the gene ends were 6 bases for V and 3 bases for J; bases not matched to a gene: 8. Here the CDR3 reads CASSDPGQGEETQYF. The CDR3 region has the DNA TGTGCCAGCAGCGATCCGGGACAGGGAGAAGAGACCCAGTACTTC.

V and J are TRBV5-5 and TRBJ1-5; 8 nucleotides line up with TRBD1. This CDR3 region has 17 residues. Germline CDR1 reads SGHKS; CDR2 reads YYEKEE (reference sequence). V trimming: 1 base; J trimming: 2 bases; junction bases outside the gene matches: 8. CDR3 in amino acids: CASSLLVGQGGNQPQHF. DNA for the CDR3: TGTGCCAGCAGCTTGCTCGTCGGACAGGGTGGCAATCAGCCCCAGCATTTT.

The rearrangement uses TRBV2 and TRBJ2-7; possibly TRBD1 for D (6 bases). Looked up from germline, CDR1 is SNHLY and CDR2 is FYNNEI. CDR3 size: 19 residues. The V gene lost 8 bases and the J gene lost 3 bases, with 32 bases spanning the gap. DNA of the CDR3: TGTGCCAGCGTGGCCCCAAATATAGTGGTAATGCAAGGGGGCTACGAGCAGTACTTC. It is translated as CASVAPNIVVMQGGYEQYF.

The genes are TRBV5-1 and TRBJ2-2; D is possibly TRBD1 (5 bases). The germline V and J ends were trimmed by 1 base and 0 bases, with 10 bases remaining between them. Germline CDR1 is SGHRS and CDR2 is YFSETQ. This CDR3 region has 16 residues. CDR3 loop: CASSLYPGPNTGELFF. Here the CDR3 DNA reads TGCGCCAGCAGCTTGTATCCAGGGCCGAACACCGGGGAGCTGTTTTTT.